A single sample is the source of the 4 T cell receptor beta chains below, sequenced in a study of blood T cell repertoires in COVID-19. Method: immunoSEQ multiplex PCR; TCRdb's copy keeps in-frame clones and lacks some. In the table there are roughly 60,000 clones, roughly 90% of which are singletons. The sample taken for sequencing was peripheral blood. The source of these receptors is a man in his 60s with active COVID-19.

The rearrangement joins TRBV29-1 to TRBJ2-3; TRBD1 is a possible D gene (7 bases). The V gene lost 7 bases and the J gene lost 1 base, with 12 bases spanning the gap. Germline CDR1 and CDR2: SQVTM and ANQGSEA. CDR3 length equals 13 residues. CDR3 bases: TGCAGCGGGGCGGGACAGCGCACAGATACGCAGTATTTT. Translating gives CSGAGQRTDTQYF.

The chain combines TRBV2 with TRBJ2-2; tentatively, D is TRBD1 (5 bases). V lost 6 bases to trimming and J lost 3 bases, with 8 bases between them. Germline-derived CDR1 and CDR2 are SNHLY and FYNNEI. This CDR3 comprises 13 residues. CDR3 in amino acids: CASRGRYTGELFF. CDR3 DNA sequence: TGTGCCAGCAGGGGGCGCTACACCGGGGAGCTGTTTTTT.

The J gene is TRBJ2-5, the V gene TRBV25-1; 7 nucleotides match TRBD2. The J call could be wrong; TRBJ2-7 is a better fit for the DNA end. The germline CDR1 and CDR2 sequences are MGHDK and SYGVNS. This CDR3 has 13 residues. In nucleotides, the CDR3 is TGTGCCAGTTTGGGGAGGGAGTACTACGAGCAGTACTTC. It yields the protein CASLGREYYEQYF.

This clone was counted a single time. V gene TRBV3-1 (or the pseudogene TRBV3-2) combines with J gene TRBJ2-1; 10 bases fit TRBD1. Germline CDR1 and CDR2: LGHDT and YNNKEL (reference sequence). V dropped 7 bases and J dropped 4; count of bases not matched to a gene: 7. The length of the CDR3 is 15 residues. CDR3 in DNA: TGTGCCAGCACCCCCGGGACAGGGGTGTACAATGAGCAGTTCTTC. It encodes CASTPGTGVYNEQFF.